The present TCR beta chain was sequenced within a study of post-analysis software for immune sequencing data. The study's findings and limits: Comparison with controls showed significantly lower normalized Chao1 diversity in multiple sclerosis patients. Controls showed lower frequencies than patients for five TRBV segments, and TRBV5-6, TRBV5-1 and TRBV20-1 were among these.

The CDR3 is made up of 14 amino acids. Germline V gene data show CDR1 as SGHTA and CDR2 as FQGTGA. Deletions cut 6 bases from V and 4 bases from J, with 16 bases between. Notes on this clonotype: What it recognizes is unknown.

cDNA libraries of TCR beta carried unique molecular identifiers. One entry per CDR3 protein results from TCRdb running MiXCR on the PCR reads. This repertoire shows some 700,000 distinct CDR3 sequences, 55% to 70% found once; its top ten account for approximately 11%. Sequenced: blood. This clonotype was obtained from a girl aged 2-15 years with multiple sclerosis. V and J are TRBV7-3 and TRBJ2-7, with D perhaps being TRBD1 or TRBD2 (6 bases each). The CDR3 is CASSPGGPLYEQYF. CDR3 DNA sequence: TGTGCCAGCAGTCCCGGGGGCCCTCTTTACGAGCAGTACTTC.